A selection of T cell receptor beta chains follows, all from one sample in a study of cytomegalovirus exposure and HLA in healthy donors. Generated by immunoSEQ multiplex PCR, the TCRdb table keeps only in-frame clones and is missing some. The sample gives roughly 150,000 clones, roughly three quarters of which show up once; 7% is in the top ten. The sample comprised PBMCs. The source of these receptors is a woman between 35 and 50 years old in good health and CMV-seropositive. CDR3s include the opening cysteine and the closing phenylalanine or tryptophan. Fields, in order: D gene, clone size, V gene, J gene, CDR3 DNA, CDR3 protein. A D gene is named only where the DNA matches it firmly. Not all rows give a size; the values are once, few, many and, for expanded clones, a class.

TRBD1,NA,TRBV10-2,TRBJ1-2,TGCGCCAGCAGTGAGTCGATTCTTAGGGGGCTTGGCTACACCTTC,CASSESILRGLGYTF
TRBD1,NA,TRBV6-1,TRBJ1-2,TGTGCCAGCAGACAGGGGAGGACGTCAGAATATGGCTACACCTTC,CASRQGRTSEYGYTF
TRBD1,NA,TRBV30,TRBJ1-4,TGTGCCTGGAGTGTGTCGACAGGGATGAATGAAAAACTGTTTTTT,CAWSVSTGMNEKLFF
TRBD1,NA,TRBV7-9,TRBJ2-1,TGTGCCAGCAGCTTAGTTGGACAGGGGGCGCGTAATGAGCAGTTCTTC,CASSLVGQGARNEQFF
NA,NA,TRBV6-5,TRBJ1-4,TGTGCCAGCAGCCGGGATATTAATGAAAAACTGTTTTTT,CASSRDINEKLFF
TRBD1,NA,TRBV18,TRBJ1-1,TGTGCCAGCTCCTCTTTGCAGGGGGCTCCTGAAGCTTTCTTT,CASSSLQGAPEAFF
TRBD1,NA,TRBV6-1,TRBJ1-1,TGTGCCAGCAGTGAAGCGCAGGGGACAGATGAAGCTTTCTTT,CASSEAQGTDEAFF
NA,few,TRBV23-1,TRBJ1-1,TGCGCCAGCAGTCACTTCCCCAGGGCGCAGTGTGCGGCCATGAACACTGAAGCTTTCTTT,CASSHFPRAQCAAMNTEAFF
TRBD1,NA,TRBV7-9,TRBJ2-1,TGTGCCAGCAGCGTGGGACAGAGCTCCTACAATGAGCAGTTCTTC,CASSVGQSSYNEQFF
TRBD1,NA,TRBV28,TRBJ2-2,TGTGCCAGCAGCCCGACAGGGGGGGGCACCGGGGAGCTGTTTTTT,CASSPTGGGTGELFF
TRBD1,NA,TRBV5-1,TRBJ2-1,TGCGCCAGCAGCTTACAACCGGGACAGGGGGCCTACAATGAGCAGTTCTTC,CASSLQPGQGAYNEQFF
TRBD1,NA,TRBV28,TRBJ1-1,TGTGCCAGCAGTAAAACAGGGGGCGCGGGGAACACTGAAGCTTTCTTT,CASSKTGGAGNTEAFF
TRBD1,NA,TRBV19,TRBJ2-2,TGTGCCAGTAGCCAACAGGGGGCTGACACCGGGGAGCTGTTTTTT,CASSQQGADTGELFF
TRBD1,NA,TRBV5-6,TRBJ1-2,TGTGCCAGGACGAGAGAATTAACAGGGGGCGGCCCCTACTATGGCTACACCTTC,CARTRELTGGGPYYGYTF
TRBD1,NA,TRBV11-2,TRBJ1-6,TGTGCCAGCAGCTTAGAGGGACAGGAGAATTCACCCCTCCACTTT,CASSLEGQENSPLHF
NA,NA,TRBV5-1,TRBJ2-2,TGCGCCAGCAGCTTGGTTGGTCCGGACACCGGGGAGCTGTTTTTT,CASSLVGPDTGELFF
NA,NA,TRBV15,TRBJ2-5,TGTGCCACCAGCAGAAGTTACCCTACTGGCGGGGAAGAGACCCAGTACTTC,CATSRSYPTGGEETQYF
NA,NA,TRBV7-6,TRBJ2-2,TGTGCCAGCAGCAACGGGGGGCCCGGGGAGCTGTTTTTT,CASSNGGPGELFF
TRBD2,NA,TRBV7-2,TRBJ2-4,TGTGCCAGCGCCCGAGACGTAGGCGGGGGGGTAGCCAAAAACATTCAGTACTTC,CASARDVGGGVAKNIQYF
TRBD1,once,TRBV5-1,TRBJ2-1,TGCGCCAGCAGCTTGTCAGTTTGGGACAGGGTTGGAAATGAGCAGTTCTTC,CASSLSVWDRVGNEQFF
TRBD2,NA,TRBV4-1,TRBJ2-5,TGCGCCAGCACCAAAGGTAGCGGGGGGGATGAGACCCAGTACTTC,CASTKGSGGDETQYF
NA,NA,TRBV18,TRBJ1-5,TGTGCCAGCTCAGCGTTACGACTTAGCAATCAGCCCCAGCATTTT,CASSALRLSNQPQHF
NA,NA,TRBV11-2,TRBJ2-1,TGTGCCAGCAGCCCTAGTAATGAGCAGTTCTTC,CASSPSNEQFF
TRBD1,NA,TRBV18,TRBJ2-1,TGTGCCAGCTCACCATGGGACAGGGATGACAATGAGCAGTTCTTC,CASSPWDRDDNEQFF
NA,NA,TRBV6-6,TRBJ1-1,TGTGCCAGCAGTTATTCAGGCGGGGACACTGAAGCTTTCTTT,CASSYSGGDTEAFF
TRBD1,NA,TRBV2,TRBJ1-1,TGTGCCAGCTCCACGGGACAGGGATTTCAAGGTGACACTGAAGCTTTCTTT,CASSTGQGFQGDTEAFF
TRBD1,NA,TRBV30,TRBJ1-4,TGTGCCTGGAGTTACCAGGGGGCACTTAATGAAAAACTGTTTTTT,CAWSYQGALNEKLFF